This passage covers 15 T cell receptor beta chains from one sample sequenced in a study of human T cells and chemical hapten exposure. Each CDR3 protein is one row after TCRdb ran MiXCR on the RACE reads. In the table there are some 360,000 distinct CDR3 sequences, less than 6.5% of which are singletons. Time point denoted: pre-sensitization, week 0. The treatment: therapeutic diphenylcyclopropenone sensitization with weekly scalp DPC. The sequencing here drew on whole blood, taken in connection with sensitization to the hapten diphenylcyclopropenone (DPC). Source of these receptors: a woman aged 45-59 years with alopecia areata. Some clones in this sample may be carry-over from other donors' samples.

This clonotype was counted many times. This CDR3 is CSVETDRFQETQYF. Written as DNA, the CDR3 is TGCAGCGTTGAGACAGACAGGTTCCAAGAGACCCAGTACTTC. The rearrangement links TRBV29-1 to TRBJ2-5, with D maybe TRBD1 (6 bases). Germline-derived CDR1 and CDR2 are SQVTM and ANQGSEA. Trimming took 3 bases from V and 1 from J, leaving 12 bases between them. The CDR3 runs 14 residues.

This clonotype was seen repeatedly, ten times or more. The CDR3 reads CAISVSGETQYF. The CDR3 DNA reads as TGTGCCATCAGTGTGTCGGGGGAGACCCAGTACTTC. The chain links TRBV10-3 to TRBJ2-5, with D perhaps matching TRBD2 (5 bases). This CDR3 is built from 12 residues. The germline CDR1 and CDR2 sequences are ENHRY and SYGVKD. V was pared by 4 bases and J by 5 bases, with 8 bases between.

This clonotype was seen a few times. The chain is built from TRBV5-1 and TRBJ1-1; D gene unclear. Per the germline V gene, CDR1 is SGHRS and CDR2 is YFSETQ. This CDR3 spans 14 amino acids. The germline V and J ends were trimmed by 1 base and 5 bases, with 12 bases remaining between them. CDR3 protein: CASSLPGPGTEAFF. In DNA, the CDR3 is TGCGCCAGCAGCTTGCCCGGACCAGGTACTGAAGCTTTCTTT.

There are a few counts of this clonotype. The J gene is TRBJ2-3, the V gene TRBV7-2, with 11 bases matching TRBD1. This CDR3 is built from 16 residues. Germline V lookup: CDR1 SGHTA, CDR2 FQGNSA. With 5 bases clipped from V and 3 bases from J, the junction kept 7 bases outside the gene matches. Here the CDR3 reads CASSAGTGGGTDTQYF. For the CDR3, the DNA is TGTGCCAGCAGCGCCGGGACAGGGGGAGGTACAGATACGCAGTATTTT.

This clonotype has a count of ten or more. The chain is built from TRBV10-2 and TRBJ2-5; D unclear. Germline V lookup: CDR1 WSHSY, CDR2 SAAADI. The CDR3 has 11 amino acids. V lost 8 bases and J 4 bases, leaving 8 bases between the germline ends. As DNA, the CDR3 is TGCGCCAGCTTATCCGCAGAGACCCAGTACTTC. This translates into CASLSAETQYF.

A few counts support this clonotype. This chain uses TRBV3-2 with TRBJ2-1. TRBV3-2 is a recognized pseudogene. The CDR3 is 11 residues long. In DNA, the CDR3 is TGTGCCAGCAGGCTGAGAAACGGGCAGTTCTTC. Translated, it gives CASRLRNGQFF.

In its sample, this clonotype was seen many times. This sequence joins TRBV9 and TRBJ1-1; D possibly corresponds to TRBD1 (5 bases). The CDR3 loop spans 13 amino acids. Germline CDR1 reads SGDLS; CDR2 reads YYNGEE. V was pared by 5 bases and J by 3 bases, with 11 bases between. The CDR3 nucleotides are TGTGCCAGCAGGAGGGGATGGGACACTGAAGCTTTCTTT. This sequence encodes CASRRGWDTEAFF.

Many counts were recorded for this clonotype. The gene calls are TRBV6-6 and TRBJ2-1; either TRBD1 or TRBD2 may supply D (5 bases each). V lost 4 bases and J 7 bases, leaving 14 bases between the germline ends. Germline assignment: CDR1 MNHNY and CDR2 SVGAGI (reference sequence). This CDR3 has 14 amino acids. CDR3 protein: CASSSGPSGNEQFF. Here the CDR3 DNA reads TGTGCCAGCAGTTCGGGACCCTCTGGGAATGAGCAGTTCTTC.

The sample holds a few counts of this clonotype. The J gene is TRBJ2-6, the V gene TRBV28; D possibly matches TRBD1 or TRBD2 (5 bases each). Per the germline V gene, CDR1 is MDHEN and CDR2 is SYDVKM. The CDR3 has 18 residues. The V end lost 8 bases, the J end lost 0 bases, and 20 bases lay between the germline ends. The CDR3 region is CASLGVGRLTSGANVLTF. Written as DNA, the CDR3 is TGTGCCAGCCTGGGGGTTGGCCGCCTGACCTCTGGGGCCAACGTCCTGACTTTC.

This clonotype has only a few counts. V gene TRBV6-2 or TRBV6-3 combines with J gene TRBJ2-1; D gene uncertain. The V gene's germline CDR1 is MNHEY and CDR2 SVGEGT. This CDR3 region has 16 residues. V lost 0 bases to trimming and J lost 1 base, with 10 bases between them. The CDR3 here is CASSYSGLGSYNEQFF. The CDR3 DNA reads TGTGCCAGCAGTTACTCGGGGTTGGGGTCCTACAATGAGCAGTTCTTC.

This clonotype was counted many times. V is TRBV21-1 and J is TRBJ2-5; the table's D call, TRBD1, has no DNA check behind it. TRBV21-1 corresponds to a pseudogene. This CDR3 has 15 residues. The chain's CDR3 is CASSNRQRRPETQYF. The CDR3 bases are TGTGCCAGCAGCAACCGACAGCGCCGCCCCGAGACCCAGTACTTC.

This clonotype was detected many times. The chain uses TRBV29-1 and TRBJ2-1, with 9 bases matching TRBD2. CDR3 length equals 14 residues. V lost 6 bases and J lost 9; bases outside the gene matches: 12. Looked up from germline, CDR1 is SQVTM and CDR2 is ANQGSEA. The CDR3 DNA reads TGCAGCGTAGTTACCGATAGCGGGAGCGGTGAGCAGTTCTTC. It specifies CSVVTDSGSGEQFF.

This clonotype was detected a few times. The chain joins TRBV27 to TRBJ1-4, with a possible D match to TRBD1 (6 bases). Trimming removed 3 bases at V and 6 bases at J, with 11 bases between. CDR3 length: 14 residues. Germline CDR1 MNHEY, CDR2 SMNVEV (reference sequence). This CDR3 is CASSFRGGHEKLFF. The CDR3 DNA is TGTGCCAGCAGTTTTCGGGGGGGCCATGAAAAACTGTTTTTT.

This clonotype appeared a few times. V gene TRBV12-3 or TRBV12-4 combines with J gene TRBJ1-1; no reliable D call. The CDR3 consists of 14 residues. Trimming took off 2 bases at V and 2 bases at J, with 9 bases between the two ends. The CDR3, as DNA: TGTGCCAGCAGTTTATCGCTGGCAAACACTGAAGCTTTCTTT. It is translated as CASSLSLANTEAFF.

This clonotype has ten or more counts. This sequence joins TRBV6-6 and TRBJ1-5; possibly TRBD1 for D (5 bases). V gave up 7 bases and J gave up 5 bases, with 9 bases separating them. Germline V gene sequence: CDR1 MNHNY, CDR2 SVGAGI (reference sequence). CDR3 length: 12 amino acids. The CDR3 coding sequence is TGTGCCAGCACCGAGGGGTATCAGCCCCAGCATTTT. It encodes CASTEGYQPQHF.